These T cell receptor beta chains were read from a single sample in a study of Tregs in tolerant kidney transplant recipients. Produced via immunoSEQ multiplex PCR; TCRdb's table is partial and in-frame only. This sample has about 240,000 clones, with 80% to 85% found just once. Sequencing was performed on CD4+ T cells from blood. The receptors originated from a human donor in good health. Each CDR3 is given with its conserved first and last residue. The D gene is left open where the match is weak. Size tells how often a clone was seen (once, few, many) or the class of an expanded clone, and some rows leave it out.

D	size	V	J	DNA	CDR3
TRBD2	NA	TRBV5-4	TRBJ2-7	TGTGCCAGCAGCTTGAAAGCGGGGGGGCCCTACGAGCAGTACTTC	CASSLKAGGPYEQYF
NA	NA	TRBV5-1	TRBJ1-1	TGCGCCAGCAGCTTGGAACCCCCAGGGACCTCAAACACTGAAGCTTTCTTT	CASSLEPPGTSNTEAFF
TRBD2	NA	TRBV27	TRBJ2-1	TGTGCCAGCAGTTTAAGGGGACTCGCAGCGGGGGACAACAATGAGCAGTTCTTC	CASSLRGLAAGDNNEQFF
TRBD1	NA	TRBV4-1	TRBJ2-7	TGCGCCAGCAGCCAACCCCGGGACAGGCCGCACGAGCAGTACTTC	CASSQPRDRPHEQYF
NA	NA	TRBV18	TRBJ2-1	TGTGCCAGCTCACCGACTAGAACCTACAATGAGCAGTTCTTC	CASSPTRTYNEQFF
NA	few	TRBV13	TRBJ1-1	TGTGCCAGCAGCAGAGAGAACACTGAAGCTTTCTTT	CASSRENTEAFF
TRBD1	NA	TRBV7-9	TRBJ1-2	TGTGCCAGCAGCCACGGGACAGACTATGGCTACACCTTC	CASSHGTDYGYTF
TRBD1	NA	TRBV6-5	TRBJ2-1	TGTGCCAGCAGCCAGACCGGGACAGGTTACAATGAGCAGTTCTTC	CASSQTGTGYNEQFF
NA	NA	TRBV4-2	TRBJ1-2	TGTGCCAGCAGCCAAGATTTAAGGGTGGCGGAAGACAGGAACTATGGCTACACCTTC	CASSQDLRVAEDRNYGYTF
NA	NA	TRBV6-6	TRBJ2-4	TGTGCCAGCAGCCCAACGAGGGGCAAAAACATTCAGTACTTC	CASSPTRGKNIQYF